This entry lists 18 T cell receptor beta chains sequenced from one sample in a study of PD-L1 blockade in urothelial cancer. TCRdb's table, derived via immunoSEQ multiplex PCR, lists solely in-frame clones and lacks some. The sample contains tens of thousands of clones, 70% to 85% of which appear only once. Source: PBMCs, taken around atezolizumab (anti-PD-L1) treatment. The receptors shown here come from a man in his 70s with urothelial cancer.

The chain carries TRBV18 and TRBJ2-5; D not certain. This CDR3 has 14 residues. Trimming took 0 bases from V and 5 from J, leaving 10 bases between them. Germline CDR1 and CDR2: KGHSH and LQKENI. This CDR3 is CASSPPAIRETQYF. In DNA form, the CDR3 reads TGTGCCAGCTCACCACCAGCGATCCGGGAGACCCAGTACTTC. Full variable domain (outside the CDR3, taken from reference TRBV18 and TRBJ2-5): NAGVMQNPRHLVRRRGQEARLRCSPMKGHSHVYWYRQLPEEGLKFMVYLQKENIIDESGMPKERFSAEFPKEGPSILRIQQVVRGDSAAYFCASSPPAIRETQYFGPGTRLLVL.

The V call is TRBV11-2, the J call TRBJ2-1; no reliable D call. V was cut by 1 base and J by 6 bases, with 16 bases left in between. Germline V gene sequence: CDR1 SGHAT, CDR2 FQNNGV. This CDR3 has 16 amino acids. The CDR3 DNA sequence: TGTGCCAGCAGCTTAGTGCTCCGACCTCCGGGCAATGAGCAGTTCTTC. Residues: CASSLVLRPPGNEQFF.

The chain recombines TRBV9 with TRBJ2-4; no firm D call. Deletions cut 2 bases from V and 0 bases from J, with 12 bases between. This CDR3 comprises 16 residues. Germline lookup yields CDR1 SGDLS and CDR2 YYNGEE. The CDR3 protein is CASSVKRKIAKNIQYF. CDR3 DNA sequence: TGTGCCAGCAGCGTTAAGAGGAAAATAGCCAAAAACATTCAGTACTTC.

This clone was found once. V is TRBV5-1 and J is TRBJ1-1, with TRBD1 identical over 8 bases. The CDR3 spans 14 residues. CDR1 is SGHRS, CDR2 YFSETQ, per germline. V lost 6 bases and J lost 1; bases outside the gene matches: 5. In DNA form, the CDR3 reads TGCGCCAGCAAGAGCGGGACAGGGAACACTGAAGCTTTCTTT. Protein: CASKSGTGNTEAFF.

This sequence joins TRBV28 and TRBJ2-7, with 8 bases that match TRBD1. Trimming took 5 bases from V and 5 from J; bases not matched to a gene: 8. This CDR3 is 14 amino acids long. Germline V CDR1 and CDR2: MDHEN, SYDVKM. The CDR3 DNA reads TGTGCCAGCAGTGACCCAGGGGGCAGCGACGAGCAGTACTTC. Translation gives CASSDPGGSDEQYF.

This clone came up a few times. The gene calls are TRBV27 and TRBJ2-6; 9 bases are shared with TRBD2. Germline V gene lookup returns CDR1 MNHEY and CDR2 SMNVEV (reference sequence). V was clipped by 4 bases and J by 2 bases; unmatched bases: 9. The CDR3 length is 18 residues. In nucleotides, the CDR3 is TGTGCCAGCAGTTCAGCGGGAATAGCGGGAGCTGGGGCCAACGTCCTGACTTTC. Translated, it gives CASSSAGIAGAGANVLTF. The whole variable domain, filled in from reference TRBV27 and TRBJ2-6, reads EAQVTQNPRYLITVTGKKLTVTCSQNMNHEYMSWYRQDPGLGLRQIYYSMNVEVTDKGDVPEGYKVSRKEKRNFPLILESPSPNQTSLYFCASSSAGIAGAGANVLTFGAGSRLTVL.

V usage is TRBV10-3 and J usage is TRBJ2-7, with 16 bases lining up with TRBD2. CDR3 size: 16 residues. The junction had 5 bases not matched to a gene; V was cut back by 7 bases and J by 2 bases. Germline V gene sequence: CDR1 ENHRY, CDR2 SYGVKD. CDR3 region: CAITGTSGGGTYEQYF. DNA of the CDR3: TGTGCCATCACCGGGACTAGCGGGGGGGGTACCTACGAGCAGTACTTC.

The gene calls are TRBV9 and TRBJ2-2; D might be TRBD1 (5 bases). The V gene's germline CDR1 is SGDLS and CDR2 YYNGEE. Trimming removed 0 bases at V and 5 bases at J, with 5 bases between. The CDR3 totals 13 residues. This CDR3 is CASSVGQTGELFF. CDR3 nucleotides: TGTGCCAGCAGCGTAGGACAGACCGGGGAGCTGTTTTTT.

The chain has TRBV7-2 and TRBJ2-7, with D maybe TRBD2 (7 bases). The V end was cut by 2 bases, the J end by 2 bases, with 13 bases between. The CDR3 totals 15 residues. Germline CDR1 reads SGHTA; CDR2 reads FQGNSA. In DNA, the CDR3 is TGTGCCAGCAGCTTAATCGGAGGGGGGGCCTACGAGCAGTACTTC. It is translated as CASSLIGGGAYEQYF.

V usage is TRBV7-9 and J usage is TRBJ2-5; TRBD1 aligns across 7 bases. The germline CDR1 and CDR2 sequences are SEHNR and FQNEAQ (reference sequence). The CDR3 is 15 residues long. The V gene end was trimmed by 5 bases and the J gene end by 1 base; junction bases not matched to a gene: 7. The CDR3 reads CASSLTGALQETQYF. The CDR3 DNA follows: TGTGCCAGCAGCCTTACAGGGGCCCTCCAAGAGACCCAGTACTTC.

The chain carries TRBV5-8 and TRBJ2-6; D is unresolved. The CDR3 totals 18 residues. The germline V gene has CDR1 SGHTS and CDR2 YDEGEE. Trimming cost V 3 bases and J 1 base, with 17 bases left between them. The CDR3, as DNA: TGTGCCAGCAGCTCATATCGTAACAGCTTATCTGGGGCCAACGTCCTGACTTTC. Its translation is CASSSYRNSLSGANVLTF.

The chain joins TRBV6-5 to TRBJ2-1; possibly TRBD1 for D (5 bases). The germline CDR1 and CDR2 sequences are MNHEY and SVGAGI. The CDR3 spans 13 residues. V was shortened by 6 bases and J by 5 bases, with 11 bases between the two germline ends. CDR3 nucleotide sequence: TGTGCCAGCAGGCTCCGACAGAACAATGAGCAGTTCTTC. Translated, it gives CASRLRQNNEQFF.

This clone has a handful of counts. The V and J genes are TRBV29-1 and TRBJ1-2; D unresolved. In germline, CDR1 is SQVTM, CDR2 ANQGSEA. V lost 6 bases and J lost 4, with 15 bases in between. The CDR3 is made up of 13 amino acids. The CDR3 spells CSVNDGVSYGYTF. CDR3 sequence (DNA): TGCAGCGTGAACGACGGGGTAAGCTATGGCTACACCTTC.

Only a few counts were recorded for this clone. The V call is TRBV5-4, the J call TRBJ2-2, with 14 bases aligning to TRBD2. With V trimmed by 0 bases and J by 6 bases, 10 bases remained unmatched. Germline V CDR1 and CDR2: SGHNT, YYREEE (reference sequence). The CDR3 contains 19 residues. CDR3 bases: TGTGCCAGCAGCTTGGGCTTTAGACTAGCGGGAGGGCGTTCCGGGGAGCTGTTTTTT. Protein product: CASSLGFRLAGGRSGELFF. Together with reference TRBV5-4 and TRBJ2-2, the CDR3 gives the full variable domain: ETGVTQSPTHLIKTRGQQVTLRCSSQSGHNTVSWYQQALGQGPQFIFQYYREEENGRGNFPPRFSGLQFPNYSSELNVNALELDDSALYLCASSLGFRLAGGRSGELFFGEGSRLTVL.

The CDR3, as DNA: TGTGCCAGCACCCCGAGGCAGGGCGATAGTGGTCGCAATCAGCCCCAGCATTTT. It yields the protein CASTPRQGDSGRNQPQHF. The chain joins TRBV21-1 to TRBJ1-5; the DNA was not used to check the table's D call, TRBD1. TRBV21-1 is classified as a pseudogene. CDR3 length: 18 amino acids.

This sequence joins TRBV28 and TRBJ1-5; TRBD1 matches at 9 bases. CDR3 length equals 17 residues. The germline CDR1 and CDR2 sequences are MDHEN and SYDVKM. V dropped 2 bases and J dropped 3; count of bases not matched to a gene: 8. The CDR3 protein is CASSLAGGTGLNQPQHF. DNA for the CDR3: TGTGCCAGCAGTTTAGCTGGGGGGACAGGGCTCAATCAGCCCCAGCATTTT.

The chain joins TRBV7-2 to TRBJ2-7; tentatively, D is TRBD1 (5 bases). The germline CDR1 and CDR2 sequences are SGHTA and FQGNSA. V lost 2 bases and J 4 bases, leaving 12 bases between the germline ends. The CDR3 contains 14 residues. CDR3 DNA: TGTGCCAGCAGCTTACAGGGTTATGGTTACGAGCAGTACTTC. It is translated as CASSLQGYGYEQYF.

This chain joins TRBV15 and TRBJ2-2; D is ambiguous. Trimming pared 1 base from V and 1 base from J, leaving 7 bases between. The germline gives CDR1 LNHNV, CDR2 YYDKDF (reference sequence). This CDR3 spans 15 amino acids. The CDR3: CATSRVVLNTGELFF. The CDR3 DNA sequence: TGTGCCACCAGCAGAGTAGTCTTGAACACCGGGGAGCTGTTTTTT.